This is a list of T cell receptor beta chains from one sample in a study of cytomegalovirus exposure and HLA in healthy donors. Assay: immunoSEQ multiplex PCR; the TCRdb copy retains only in-frame clones and omits some. The table lists approximately 170,000 clones, 85% of them singletons. Sequenced material: PBMCs. These receptor sequences come from a boy aged 2 to 10 in good health and CMV-seronegative. Each CDR3 is given without its conserved first and last residue. A D gene is named only where the DNA matches it firmly. Clone size is given for some rows only: seen once, a few or many times, or a class if the clone is expanded.

d_gene: TRBD2
v_gene: TRBV5-1
abundance: NA
CDR3aa: ASSLGLAGGVVYEQY

d_gene: TRBD1
v_gene: TRBV5-1
abundance: NA
CDR3aa: ASSWDRDEQY

d_gene: TRBD2
v_gene: TRBV30
abundance: NA
CDR3aa: AWSIAGGRWDEQF

d_gene: TRBD2
v_gene: TRBV5-1
abundance: NA
CDR3aa: ASSFKRGGPDTQY

d_gene: NA
v_gene: TRBV28
abundance: NA
CDR3aa: ASSLLAGKETQY

d_gene: TRBD1
v_gene: TRBV2
abundance: NA
CDR3aa: ASSESGTGLSGANVLT

d_gene: TRBD1
v_gene: TRBV7-6
abundance: NA
CDR3aa: ASSLGQGQDQPQH

d_gene: TRBD1
v_gene: TRBV27
abundance: NA
CDR3aa: ASSLKGQLPNQPQH

d_gene: NA
v_gene: TRBV6-1
abundance: NA
CDR3aa: ASSSDISYEQY

d_gene: NA
v_gene: TRBV5-8
abundance: once
CDR3aa: ASDFTRQGRVSKNIQY

d_gene: NA
v_gene: TRBV10-3
abundance: NA
CDR3aa: AISPTGDENIQY

d_gene: NA
v_gene: TRBV5-5
abundance: NA
CDR3aa: ASSDSVGSPLH

d_gene: TRBD2
v_gene: TRBV27
abundance: NA
CDR3aa: ASSLWQGGRAPFQETQY

d_gene: NA
v_gene: TRBV6-6
abundance: NA
CDR3aa: ASSYSYGYQPQH

d_gene: TRBD1
v_gene: TRBV6-4
abundance: NA
CDR3aa: ASRGTAPNYGYT

d_gene: TRBD2
v_gene: TRBV5-4
abundance: NA
CDR3aa: ASSFEKLAGQETQY

d_gene: TRBD2
v_gene: TRBV30
abundance: NA
CDR3aa: AWRVPGLAANEQF

d_gene: TRBD1
v_gene: TRBV19
abundance: NA
CDR3aa: ASSMDRGSYNEQF

d_gene: TRBD2
v_gene: TRBV6-5
abundance: NA
CDR3aa: ASSYSMTSGSWELF

d_gene: NA
v_gene: TRBV21-1
abundance: few
CDR3aa: ASSPQGQTLGTQY

d_gene: NA
v_gene: TRBV28
abundance: NA
CDR3aa: ASRGTGTKANYGYT

d_gene: NA
v_gene: TRBV9
abundance: once
CDR3aa: ASSTRAQGSGELF

d_gene: NA
v_gene: TRBV12-5
abundance: NA
CDR3aa: ASGLYYNEQF

d_gene: TRBD2
v_gene: TRBV19
abundance: NA
CDR3aa: ASNTWGGGELF

d_gene: NA
v_gene: TRBV5-1
abundance: few
CDR3aa: ASSLARNEKLF

d_gene: NA
v_gene: TRBV14
abundance: NA
CDR3aa: ASSQTTGELF

d_gene: TRBD1
v_gene: TRBV5-1
abundance: NA
CDR3aa: ASSVGQASTDTQY

d_gene: TRBD2
v_gene: TRBV7-6
abundance: NA
CDR3aa: ASSYAPGGASSYNEQF

d_gene: TRBD2
v_gene: TRBV4-2
abundance: NA
CDR3aa: ASSQILAGRQETQY

d_gene: NA
v_gene: TRBV11-2
abundance: NA
CDR3aa: ASSAAGAGGNTIY

d_gene: TRBD2
v_gene: TRBV9
abundance: NA
CDR3aa: ASAEGLAISYEQY

d_gene: NA
v_gene: TRBV7-9
abundance: NA
CDR3aa: ASSLTGTPTEAF

d_gene: NA
v_gene: TRBV6-1
abundance: NA
CDR3aa: ASIAGPPRSYEQY